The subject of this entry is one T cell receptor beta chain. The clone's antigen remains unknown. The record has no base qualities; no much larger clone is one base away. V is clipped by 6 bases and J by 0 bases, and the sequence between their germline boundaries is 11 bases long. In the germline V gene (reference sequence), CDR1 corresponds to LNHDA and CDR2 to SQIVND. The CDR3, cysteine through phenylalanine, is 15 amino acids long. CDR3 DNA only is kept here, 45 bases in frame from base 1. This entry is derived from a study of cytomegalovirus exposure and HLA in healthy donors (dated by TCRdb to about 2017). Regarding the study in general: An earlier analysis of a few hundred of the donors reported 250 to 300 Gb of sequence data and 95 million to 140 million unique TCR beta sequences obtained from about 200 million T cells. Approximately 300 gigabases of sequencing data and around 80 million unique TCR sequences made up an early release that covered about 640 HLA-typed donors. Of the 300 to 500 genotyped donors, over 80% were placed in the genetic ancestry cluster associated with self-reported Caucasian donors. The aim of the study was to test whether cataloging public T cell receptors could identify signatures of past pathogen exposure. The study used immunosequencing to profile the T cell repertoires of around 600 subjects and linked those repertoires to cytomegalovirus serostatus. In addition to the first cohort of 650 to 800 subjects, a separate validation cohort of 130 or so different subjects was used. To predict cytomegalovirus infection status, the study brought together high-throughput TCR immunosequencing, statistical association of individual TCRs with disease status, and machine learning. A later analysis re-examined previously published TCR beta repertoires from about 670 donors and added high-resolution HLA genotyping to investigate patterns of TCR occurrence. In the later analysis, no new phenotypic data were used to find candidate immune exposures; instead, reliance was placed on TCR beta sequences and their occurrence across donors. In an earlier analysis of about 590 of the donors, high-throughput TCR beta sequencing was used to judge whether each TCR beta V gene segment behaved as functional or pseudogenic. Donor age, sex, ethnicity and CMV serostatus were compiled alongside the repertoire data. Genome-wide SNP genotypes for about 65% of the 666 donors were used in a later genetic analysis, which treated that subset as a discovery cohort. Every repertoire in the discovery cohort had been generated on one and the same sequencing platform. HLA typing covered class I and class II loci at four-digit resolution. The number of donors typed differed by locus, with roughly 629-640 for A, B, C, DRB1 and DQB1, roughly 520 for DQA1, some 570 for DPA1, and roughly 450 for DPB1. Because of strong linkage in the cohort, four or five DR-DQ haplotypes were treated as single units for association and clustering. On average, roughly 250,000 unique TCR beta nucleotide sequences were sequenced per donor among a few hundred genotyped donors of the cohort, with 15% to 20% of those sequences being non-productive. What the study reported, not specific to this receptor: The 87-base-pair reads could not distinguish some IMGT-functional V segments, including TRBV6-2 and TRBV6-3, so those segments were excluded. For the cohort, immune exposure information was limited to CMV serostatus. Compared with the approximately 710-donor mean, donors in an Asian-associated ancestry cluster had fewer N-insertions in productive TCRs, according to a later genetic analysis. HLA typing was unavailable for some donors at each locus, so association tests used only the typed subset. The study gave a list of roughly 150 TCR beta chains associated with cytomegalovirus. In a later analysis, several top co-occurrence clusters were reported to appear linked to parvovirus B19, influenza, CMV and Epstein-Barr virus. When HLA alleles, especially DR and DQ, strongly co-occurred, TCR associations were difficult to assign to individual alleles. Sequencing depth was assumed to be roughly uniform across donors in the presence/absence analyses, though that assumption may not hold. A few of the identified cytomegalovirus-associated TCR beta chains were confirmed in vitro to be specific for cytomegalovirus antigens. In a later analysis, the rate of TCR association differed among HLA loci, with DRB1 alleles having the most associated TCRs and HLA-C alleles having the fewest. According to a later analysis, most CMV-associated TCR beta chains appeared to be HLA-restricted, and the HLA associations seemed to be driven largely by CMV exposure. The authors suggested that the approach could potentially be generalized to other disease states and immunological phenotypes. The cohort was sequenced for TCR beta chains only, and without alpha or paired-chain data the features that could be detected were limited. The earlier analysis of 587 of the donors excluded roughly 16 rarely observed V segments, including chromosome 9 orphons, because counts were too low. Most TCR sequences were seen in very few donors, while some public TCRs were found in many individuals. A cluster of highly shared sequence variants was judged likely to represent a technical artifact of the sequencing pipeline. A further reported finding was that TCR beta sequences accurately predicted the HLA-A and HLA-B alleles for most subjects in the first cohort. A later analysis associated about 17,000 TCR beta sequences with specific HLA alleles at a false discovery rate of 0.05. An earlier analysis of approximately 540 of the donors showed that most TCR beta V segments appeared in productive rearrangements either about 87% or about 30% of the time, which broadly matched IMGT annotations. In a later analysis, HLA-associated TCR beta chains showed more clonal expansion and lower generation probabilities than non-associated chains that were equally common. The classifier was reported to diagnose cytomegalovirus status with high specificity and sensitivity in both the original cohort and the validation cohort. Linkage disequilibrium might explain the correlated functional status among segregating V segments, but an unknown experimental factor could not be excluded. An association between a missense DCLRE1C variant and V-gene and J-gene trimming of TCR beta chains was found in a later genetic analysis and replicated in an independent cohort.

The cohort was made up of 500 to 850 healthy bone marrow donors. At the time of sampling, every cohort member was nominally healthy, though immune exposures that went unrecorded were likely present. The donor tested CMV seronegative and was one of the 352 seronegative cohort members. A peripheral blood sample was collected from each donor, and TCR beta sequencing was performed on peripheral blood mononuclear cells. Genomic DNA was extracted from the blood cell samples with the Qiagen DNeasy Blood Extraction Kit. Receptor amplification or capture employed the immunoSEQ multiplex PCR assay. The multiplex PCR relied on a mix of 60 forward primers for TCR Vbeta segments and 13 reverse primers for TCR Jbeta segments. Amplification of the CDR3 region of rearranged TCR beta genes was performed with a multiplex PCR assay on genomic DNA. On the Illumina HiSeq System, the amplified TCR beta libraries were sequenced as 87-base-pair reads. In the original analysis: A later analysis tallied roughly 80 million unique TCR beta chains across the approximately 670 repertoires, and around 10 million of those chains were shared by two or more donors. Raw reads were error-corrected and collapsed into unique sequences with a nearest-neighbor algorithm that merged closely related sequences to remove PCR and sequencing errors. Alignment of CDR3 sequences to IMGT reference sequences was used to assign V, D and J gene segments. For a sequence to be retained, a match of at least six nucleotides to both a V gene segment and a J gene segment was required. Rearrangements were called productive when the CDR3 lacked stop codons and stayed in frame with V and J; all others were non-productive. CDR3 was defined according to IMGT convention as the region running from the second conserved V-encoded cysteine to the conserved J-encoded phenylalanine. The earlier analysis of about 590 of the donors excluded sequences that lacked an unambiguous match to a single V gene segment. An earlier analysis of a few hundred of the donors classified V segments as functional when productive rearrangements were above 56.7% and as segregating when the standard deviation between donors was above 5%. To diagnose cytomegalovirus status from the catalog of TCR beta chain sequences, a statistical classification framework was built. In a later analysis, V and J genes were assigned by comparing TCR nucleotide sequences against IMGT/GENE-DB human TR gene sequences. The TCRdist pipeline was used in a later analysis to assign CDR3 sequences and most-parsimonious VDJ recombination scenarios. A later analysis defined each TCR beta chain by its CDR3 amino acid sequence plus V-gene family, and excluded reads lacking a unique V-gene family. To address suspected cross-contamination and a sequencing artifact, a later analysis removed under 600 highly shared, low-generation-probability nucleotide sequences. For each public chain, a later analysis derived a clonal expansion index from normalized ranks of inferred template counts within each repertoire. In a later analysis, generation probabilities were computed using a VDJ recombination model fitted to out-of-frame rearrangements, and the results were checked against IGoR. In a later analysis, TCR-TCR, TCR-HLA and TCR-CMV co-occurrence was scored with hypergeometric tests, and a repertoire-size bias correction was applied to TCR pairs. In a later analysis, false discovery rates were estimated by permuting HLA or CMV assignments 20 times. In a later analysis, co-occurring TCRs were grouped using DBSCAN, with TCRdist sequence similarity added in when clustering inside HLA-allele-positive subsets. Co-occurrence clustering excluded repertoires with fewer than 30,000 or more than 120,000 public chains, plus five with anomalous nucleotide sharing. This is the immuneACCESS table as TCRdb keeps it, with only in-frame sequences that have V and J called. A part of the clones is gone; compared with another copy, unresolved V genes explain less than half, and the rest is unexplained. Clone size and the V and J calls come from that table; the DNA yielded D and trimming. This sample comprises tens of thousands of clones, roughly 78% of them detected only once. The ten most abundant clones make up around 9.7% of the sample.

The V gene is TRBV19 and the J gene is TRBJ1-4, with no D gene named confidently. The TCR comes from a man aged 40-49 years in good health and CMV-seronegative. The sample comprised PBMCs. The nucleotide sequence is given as TGTGCCAGTAGCCGAGCGGGCGCAACTAATGAAAAACTGTTTTTT. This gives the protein CASSRAGATNEKLFF.